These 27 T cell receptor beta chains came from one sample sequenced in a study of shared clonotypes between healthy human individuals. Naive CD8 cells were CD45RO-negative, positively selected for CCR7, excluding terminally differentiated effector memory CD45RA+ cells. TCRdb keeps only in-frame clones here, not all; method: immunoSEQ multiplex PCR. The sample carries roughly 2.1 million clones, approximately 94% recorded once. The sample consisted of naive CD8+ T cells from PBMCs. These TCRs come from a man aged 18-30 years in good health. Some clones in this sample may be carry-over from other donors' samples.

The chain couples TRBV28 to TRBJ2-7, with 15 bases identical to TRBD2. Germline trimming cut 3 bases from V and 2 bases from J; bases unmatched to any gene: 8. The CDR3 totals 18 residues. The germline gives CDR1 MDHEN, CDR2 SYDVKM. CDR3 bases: TGTGCCAGCAGTTTGACCGGACTAGCGGGAGGGCCGACCTACGAGCAGTACTTC. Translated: CASSLTGLAGGPTYEQYF.

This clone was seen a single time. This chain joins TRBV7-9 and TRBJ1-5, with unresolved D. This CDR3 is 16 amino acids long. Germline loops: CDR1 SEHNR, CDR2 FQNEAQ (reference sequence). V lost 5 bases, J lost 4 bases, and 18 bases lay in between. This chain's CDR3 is CASSPLLWGSNQPQHF. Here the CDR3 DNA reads TGTGCCAGCAGCCCGCTCCTGTGGGGATCGAATCAGCCCCAGCATTTT.

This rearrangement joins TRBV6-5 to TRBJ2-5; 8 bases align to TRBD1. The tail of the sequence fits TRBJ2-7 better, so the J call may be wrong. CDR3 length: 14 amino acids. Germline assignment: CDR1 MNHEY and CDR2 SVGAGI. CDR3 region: CASSPGGTSYEQYF. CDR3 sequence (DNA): TGTGCCAGCAGTCCAGGGGGCACCTCCTACGAGCAGTACTTC.

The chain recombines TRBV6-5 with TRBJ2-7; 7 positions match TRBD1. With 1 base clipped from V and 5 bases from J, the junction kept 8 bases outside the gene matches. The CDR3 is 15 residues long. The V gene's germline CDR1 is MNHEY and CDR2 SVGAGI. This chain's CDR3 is CASSYLYRGTHEQYF. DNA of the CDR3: TGTGCCAGCAGTTACTTGTACAGGGGCACCCACGAGCAGTACTTC.

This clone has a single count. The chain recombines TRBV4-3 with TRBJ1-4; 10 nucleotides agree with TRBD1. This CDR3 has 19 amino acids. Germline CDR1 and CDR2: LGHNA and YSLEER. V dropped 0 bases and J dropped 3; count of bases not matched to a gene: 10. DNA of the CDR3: TGCGCCAGCAGCCAAGATCCGAGACAGGGGGCGCCGGCTAATGAAAAACTGTTTTTT. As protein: CASSQDPRQGAPANEKLFF.

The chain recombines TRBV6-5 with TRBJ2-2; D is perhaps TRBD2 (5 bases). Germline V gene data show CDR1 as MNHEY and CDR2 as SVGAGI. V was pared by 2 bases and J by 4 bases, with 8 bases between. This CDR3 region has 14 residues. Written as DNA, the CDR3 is TGTGCCAGCAGTTACGGGGAGACCACCGGGGAGCTGTTTTTT. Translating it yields CASSYGETTGELFF.

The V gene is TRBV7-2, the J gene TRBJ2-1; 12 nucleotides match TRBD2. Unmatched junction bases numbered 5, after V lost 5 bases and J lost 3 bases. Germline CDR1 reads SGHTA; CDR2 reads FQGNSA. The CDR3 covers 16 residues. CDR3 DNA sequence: TGTGCCAGCAGCCCAAGACTAGCGGGGGACTACAATGAGCAGTTCTTC. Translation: CASSPRLAGDYNEQFF.

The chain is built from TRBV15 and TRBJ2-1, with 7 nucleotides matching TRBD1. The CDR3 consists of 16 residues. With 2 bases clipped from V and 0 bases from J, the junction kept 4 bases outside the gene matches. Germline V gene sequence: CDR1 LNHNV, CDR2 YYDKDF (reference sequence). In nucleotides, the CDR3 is TGTGCCACCAGCAGATACCGGGACAGCTCCTACAATGAGCAGTTCTTC. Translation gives CATSRYRDSSYNEQFF. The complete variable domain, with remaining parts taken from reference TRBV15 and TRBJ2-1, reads DAMVIQNPRYQVTQFGKPVTLSCSQTLNHNVMYWYQQKSSQAPKLLFHYYDKDFNNEADTPDNFQSRRPNTSFCFLDIRSPGLGDTAMYLCATSRYRDSSYNEQFFGPGTRLTVL.

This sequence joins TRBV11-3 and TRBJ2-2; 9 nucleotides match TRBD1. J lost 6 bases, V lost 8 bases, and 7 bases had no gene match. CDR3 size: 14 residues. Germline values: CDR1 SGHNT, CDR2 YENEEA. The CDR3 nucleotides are TGTGCCAGCGCCGGGACAGGGACTCCCGGGGAGCTGTTTTTT. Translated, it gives CASAGTGTPGELFF.

CDR3 nucleotides: TGTGCCAGCAGTTATATCCGGGACGGCCAAGAGACCCAGTACTTC. Protein: CASSYIRDGQETQYF. The chain employs TRBV6-5 and TRBJ2-5; either TRBD1 or TRBD2 may fit D (5 bases each). The CDR3 is 15 amino acids. Per the germline V gene, CDR1 is MNHEY and CDR2 is SVGAGI. V lost 3 bases to trimming and J lost 1 base, with 12 bases between them.

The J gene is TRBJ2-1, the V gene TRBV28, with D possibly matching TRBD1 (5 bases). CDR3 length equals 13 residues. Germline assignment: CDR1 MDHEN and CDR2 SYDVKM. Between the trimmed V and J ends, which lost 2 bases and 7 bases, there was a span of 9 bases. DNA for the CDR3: TGTGCCAGCAGTTTAGACAGCCGTAATGAGCAGTTCTTC. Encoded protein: CASSLDSRNEQFF.

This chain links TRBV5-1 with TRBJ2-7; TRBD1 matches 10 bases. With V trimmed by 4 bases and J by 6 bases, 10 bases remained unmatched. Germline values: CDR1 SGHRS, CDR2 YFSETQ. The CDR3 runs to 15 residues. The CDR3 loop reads CASSPRDRGLVEQYF. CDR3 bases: TGCGCCAGCAGCCCCCGGGACAGGGGTCTCGTCGAGCAGTACTTC.

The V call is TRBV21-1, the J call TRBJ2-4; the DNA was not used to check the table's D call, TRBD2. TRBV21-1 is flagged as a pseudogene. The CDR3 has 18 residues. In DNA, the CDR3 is TGTGCCAGCAGCAAAGAGGAGATAGCGGATGCCATCAAAAACATTCAGTACTTC. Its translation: CASSKEEIADAIKNIQYF.

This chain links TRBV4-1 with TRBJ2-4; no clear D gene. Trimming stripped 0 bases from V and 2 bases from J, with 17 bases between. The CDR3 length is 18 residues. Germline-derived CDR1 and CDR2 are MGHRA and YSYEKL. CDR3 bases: TGCGCCAGCAGCCAAGATTCAATTTGGGAACAGCCCAAAAACATTCAGTACTTC. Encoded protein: CASSQDSIWEQPKNIQYF.

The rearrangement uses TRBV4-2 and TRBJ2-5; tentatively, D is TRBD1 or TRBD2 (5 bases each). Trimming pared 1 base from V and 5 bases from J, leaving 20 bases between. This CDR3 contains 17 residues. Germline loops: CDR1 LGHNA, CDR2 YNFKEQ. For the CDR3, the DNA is TGTGCCAGCAGCCAAGCGCAGGGTGGGGACGGGGTGGAGACCCAGTACTTC. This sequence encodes CASSQAQGGDGVETQYF.

The CDR3 is CASRWQSNTGELFF. For the CDR3, the DNA is TGTGCCAGCAGATGGCAGTCGAACACCGGGGAGCTGTTTTTT. The J gene is TRBJ2-2, the V gene TRBV28; D uncertain. Germline values: CDR1 MDHEN, CDR2 SYDVKM. The CDR3 has 14 amino acids. Trimming stripped 6 bases from V and 0 bases from J, with 8 bases between.

The DNA for the CDR3 is TGTGCCAGCAGCCATCCGGGACAGCTTGTGGGCGAGCAGTACTTC. Protein: CASSHPGQLVGEQYF. The chain employs TRBV16 and TRBJ2-7, with 7 bases matching TRBD1. The germline V gene encodes CDR1 KGHSY and CDR2 FQNENV. V gave up 3 bases and J gave up 6 bases; unmatched junction bases: 11. This CDR3 has 15 residues.

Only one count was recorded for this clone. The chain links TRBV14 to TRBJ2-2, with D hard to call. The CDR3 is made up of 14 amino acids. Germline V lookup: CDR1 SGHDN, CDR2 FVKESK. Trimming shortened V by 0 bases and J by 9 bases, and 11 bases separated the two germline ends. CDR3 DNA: TGTGCCAGCAGCCAAGACGCGGTCGGGTGGGAGCTGTTTTTT. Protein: CASSQDAVGWELFF.

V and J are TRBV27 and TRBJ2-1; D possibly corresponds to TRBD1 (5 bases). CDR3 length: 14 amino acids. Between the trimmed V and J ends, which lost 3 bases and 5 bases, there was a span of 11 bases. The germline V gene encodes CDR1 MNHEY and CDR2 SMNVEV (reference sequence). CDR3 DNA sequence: TGTGCCAGCAGTTTCCAGGGCCCAAACAATGAGCAGTTCTTC. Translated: CASSFQGPNNEQFF.

The CDR3 bases are TGTGCCAGCAGCCCCTTACGGGAGGGTAGCACCGGGGAGCTGTTTTTT. Protein product: CASSPLREGSTGELFF. V gene TRBV14 combines with J gene TRBJ2-2; 8 bases line up with TRBD2. This CDR3 contains 16 residues. The V gene end was trimmed by 4 bases and the J gene end by 4 bases; junction bases not matched to a gene: 8. The germline V gene encodes CDR1 SGHDN and CDR2 FVKESK.

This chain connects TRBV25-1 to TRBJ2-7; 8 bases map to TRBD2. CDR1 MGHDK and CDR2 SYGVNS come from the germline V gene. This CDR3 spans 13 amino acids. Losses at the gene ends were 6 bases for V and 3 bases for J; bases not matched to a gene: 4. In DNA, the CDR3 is TGTGCCAGCAGCCTAGCGGGCTACTACGAGCAGTACTTC. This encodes CASSLAGYYEQYF.

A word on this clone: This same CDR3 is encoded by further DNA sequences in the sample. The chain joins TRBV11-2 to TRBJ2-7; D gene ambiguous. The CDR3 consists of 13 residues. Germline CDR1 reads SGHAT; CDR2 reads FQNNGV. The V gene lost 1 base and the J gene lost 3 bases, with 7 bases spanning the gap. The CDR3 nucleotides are TGTGCCAGCAGCTTAGGACCGAACTACGAGCAGTACTTC. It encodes CASSLGPNYEQYF.

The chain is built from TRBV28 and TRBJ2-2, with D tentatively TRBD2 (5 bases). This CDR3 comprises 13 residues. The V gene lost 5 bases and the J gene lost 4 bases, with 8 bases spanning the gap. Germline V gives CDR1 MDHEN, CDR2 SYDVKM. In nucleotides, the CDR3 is TGTGCCAGCAGTCCCGCGGGCACCGGGGAGCTGTTTTTT. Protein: CASSPAGTGELFF.

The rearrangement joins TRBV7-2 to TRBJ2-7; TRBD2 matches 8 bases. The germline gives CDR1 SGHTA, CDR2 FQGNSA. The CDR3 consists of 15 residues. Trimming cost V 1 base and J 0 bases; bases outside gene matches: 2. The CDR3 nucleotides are TGTGCCAGCAGCTTAGTTAGCGGGACCTCCTACGAGCAGTACTTC. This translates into CASSLVSGTSYEQYF.

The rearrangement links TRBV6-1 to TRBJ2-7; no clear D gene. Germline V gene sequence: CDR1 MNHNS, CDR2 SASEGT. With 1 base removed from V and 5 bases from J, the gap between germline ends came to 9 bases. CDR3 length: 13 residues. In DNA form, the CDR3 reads TGTGCCAGCAGTGAAGTCGGAGTCCACGAGCAGTACTTC. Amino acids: CASSEVGVHEQYF.

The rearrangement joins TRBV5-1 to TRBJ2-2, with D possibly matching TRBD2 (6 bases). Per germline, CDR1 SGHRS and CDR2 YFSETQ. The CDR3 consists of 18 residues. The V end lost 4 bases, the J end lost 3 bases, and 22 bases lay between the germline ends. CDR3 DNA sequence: TGCGCCAGCAGCCAAGATTGGGCTAGCGTGGATTACACCGGGGAGCTGTTTTTT. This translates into CASSQDWASVDYTGELFF.

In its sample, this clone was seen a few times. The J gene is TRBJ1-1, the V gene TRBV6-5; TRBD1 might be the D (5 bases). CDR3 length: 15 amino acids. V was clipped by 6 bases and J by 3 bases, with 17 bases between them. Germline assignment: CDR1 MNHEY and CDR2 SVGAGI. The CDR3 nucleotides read TGTGCCAGCAGGCACGAGGGGTGGGTGGACACTGAAGCTTTCTTT. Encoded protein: CASRHEGWVDTEAFF.